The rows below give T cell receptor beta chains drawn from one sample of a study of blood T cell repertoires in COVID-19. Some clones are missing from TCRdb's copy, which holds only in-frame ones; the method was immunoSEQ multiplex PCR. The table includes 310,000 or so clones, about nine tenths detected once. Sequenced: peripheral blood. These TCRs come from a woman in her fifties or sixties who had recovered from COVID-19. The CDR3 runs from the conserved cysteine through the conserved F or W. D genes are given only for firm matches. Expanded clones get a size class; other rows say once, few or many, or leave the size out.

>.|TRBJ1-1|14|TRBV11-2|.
CASSITPLNTEAFF
TGTGCCAGCAGCATAACACCTCTCAACACTGAAGCTTTCTTT
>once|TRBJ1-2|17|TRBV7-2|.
CASSSYPGGPRGYGYTF
TGTGCCAGCAGCTCATACCCGGGAGGCCCTCGGGGCTATGGCTACACCTTC
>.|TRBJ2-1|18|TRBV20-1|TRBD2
CSASDGTSGVLSYNEQFF
TGCAGTGCTAGTGATGGGACTAGCGGGGTGCTCTCCTACAATGAGCAGTTCTTC
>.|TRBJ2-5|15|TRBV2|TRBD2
CASSLGLAAQETQYF
TGTGCCAGCAGCCTCGGACTAGCGGCCCAAGAGACCCAGTACTTC
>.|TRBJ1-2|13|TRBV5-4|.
CASSRELVYGYTF
TGTGCCAGCAGTCGGGAGCTCGTATATGGCTACACCTTC
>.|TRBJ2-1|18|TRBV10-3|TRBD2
CAISDRGLAGGPYNEQFF
TGTGCCATCAGTGACCGCGGACTAGCGGGGGGGCCGTACAATGAGCAGTTCTTC
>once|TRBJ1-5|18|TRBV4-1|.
CASSPRPREGRGNQPQHF
TGCGCCAGCAGCCCCCGACCGAGGGAAGGGAGAGGCAATCAGCCCCAGCATTTT
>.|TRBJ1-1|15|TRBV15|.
CATSRDPGHHTEAFF
TGTGCCACCAGCAGAGATCCAGGACACCACACTGAAGCTTTCTTT
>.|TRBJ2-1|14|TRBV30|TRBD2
CAFLLAGGRNEQFF
TGTGCCTTTCTCCTAGCGGGAGGGCGGAATGAGCAGTTCTTC
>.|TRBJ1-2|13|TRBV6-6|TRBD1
CASSYVPYRGYTF
TGTGCCAGCAGTTACGTACCGTACAGGGGATACACCTTC
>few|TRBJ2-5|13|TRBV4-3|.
CASSQGLVQTQYF
TGCGCCAGCAGCCAAGGACTAGTGCAGACCCAGTACTTC
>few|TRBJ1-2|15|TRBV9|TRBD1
CASSVGIGQAHGYTF
TGTGCCAGCAGCGTAGGGATTGGACAGGCGCATGGCTACACCTTC
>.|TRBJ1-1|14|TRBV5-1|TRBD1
CASGYRGPNTEAFF
TGCGCCAGCGGCTACAGGGGCCCCAACACTGAAGCTTTCTTT
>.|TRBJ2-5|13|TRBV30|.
CAWSKQVDETQYF
TGTGCCTGGAGCAAACAGGTGGATGAGACCCAGTACTTC
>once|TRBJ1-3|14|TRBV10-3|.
CAMKTDRSGNTIYF
TGTGCCATGAAGACAGACCGCTCTGGAAACACCATATATTTT
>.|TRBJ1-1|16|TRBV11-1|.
CASSLRSTLGGTEAFF
TGTGCCAGCAGCTTAAGGTCAACCCTAGGAGGCACTGAAGCTTTCTTT
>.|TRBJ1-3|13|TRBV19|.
CAVGANSGNTIYF
TGTGCCGTGGGGGCCAACTCTGGAAACACCATATATTTT
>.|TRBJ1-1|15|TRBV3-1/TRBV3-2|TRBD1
CASSRPGQGRPEAFF
TGTGCCAGCAGTCGTCCGGGACAGGGACGCCCTGAAGCTTTCTTT
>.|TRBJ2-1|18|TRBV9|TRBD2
CASSERGTSGSEVNEQFF
TGTGCCAGCAGCGAGAGGGGGACTAGCGGGAGCGAGGTCAATGAGCAGTTCTTC
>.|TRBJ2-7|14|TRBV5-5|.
CASSLVARGYEQYF
TGTGCCAGCAGCTTGGTAGCGCGGGGCTACGAGCAGTACTTC
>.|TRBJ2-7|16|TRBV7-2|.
CASSFTRGQFSYEQYF
TGTGCCAGCAGCTTTACGCGGGGACAGTTTTCCTACGAGCAGTACTTC
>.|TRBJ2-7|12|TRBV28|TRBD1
CASRQGTYEQYF
TGTGCCAGCAGACAGGGGACCTACGAGCAGTACTTC
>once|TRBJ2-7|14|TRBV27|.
CASSRYRVSYEQYF
TGTGCCAGCAGTCGATACAGGGTCTCCTACGAGCAGTACTTC
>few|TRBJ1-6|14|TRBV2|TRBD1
CASIRQGWNSPLHF
TGTGCCAGCATCCGACAGGGATGGAATTCACCCCTCCACTTT
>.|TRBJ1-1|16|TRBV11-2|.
CASSFRPGGQNTEAFF
TGTGCCAGCAGCTTTCGACCCGGGGGTCAAAACACTGAAGCTTTCTTT
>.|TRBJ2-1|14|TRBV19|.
CASKVVAGINEQFF
TGTGCCAGTAAGGTAGTGGCGGGAATTAATGAGCAGTTCTTC
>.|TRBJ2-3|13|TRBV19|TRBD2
CASSIDNSGGMYF
TGTGCCAGTAGTATAGATAATAGCGGGGGGATGTATTTT
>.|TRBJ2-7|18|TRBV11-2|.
CASSWGGSVAGTSYEQYF
TGTGCCAGCAGCTGGGGGGGCTCGGTTGCGGGAACCTCCTACGAGCAGTACTTC
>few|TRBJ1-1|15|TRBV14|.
CASSQAAGGNTEAFF
TGTGCCAGCAGCCAAGCCGCGGGAGGGAACACTGAAGCTTTCTTT
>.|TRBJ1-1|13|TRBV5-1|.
CASSLPGNTEAFF
TGCGCCAGCAGCCTCCCGGGGAACACTGAAGCTTTCTTT
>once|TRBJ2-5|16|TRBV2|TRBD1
CASSFLTGGGQETQYF
TGTGCCAGCAGTTTCCTAACAGGGGGCGGCCAAGAGACCCAGTACTTC
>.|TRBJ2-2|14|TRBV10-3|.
CAISGGLPAGELFF
TGTGCCATCAGTGGGGGACTCCCCGCGGGGGAGCTGTTTTTT
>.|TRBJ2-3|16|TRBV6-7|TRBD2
CASSYQLAGPTDTQYF
TGTGCCAGCAGTTACCAACTAGCGGGGCCCACAGATACGCAGTATTTT
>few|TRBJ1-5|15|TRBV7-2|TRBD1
CASSRDRGRNQPQHF
TGTGCCAGCAGCCGGGACAGGGGTCGCAATCAGCCCCAGCATTTT
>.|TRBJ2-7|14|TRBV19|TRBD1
CASSDRGRGYEQYF
TGTGCCAGTTCGGACAGGGGGCGCGGGTACGAGCAGTACTTC
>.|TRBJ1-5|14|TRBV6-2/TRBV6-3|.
CASSKMTENQPQHF
TGTGCCAGCAGTAAGATGACAGAAAATCAGCCCCAGCATTTT
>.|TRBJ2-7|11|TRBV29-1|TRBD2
CSVERGSQQYF
TGCAGCGTTGAACGCGGGAGTCAGCAGTACTTC